Here is one T cell receptor (beta chain) with its context. What it recognizes is unknown. The PCR used 60 Vbeta and 13 Jbeta primers. Generated by immunoSEQ multiplex PCR, the TCRdb table keeps only in-frame clones and is missing some. The data contain over 130,000 clones, about three quarters of them singletons. This sample is drawn from a study of cytomegalovirus exposure and HLA in healthy donors. Germline V gene sequence: CDR1 SNHLY, CDR2 FYNNEI. The CDR3 runs 14 residues. Trimming at V came to 5 bases and at J to 2 bases, leaving 1 base not matched to a gene. General study points: It was 150 to 200 TCR beta chains that were listed as cytomegalovirus-associated. One later analysis reportedly identified an Asian-associated ancestry cluster that showed fewer N-insertions than the roughly 600-donor mean.

This chain connects TRBV2 to TRBJ1-5; TRBD1 matches 9 bases. Material: PBMCs. This sequence was found in a woman aged 30 to 39 in good health and CMV-seronegative. CDR3 in DNA: TGTGCCAGCAGTCGGACAGGGGGCAATCAGCCCCAGCATTTT. It specifies CASSRTGGNQPQHF.